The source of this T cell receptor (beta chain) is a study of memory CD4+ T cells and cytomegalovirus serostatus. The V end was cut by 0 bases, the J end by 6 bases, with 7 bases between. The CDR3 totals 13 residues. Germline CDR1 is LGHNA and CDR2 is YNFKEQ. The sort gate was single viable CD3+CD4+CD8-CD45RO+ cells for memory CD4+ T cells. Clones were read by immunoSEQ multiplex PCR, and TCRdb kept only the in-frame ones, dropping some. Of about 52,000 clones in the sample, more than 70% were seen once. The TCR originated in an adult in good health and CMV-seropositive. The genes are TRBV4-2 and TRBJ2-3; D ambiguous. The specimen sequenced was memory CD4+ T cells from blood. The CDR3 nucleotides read TGTGCCAGCAGCCAAGACACGGATGATACGCAGTATTTT. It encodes CASSQDTDDTQYF.